The 24 T cell receptor beta chains below were found in one sample sequenced in a study of T cells in Graves' hyperthyroidism and ophthalmopathy (dated by TCRdb to the late 2010s). Libraries were built with multiplex PCR. The sequencer listed for this sample is Illumina HiSeq 2000. Amplification of TCR beta CDR3 regions was carried out from RNA transcripts. The first round of RT-PCR for the TCR CDR3 was performed with the HTBI primer set and the Qiagen OneStep RT-PCR kit. TCRdb reprocessed the public reads (quality trimming at Q25 with fastp, clone calling with MiXCR) and kept in-frame beta chains. Duplicate CDR3 protein sequences are folded into a single record with the most common DNA and genes. Recorded for this sample are a few hundred thousand distinct CDR3 sequences; about 15% of them occurred a single time. The ten largest clones take up around 6.6% of the sample. Material for sequencing was blood. Receptor source: a woman in her twenties or thirties with Graves' hyperthyroidism.

This clonotype was observed many times. The chain links TRBV28 to TRBJ2-1; 13 positions agree with TRBD2. V was clipped by 6 bases and J by 6 bases; unmatched bases: 5. CDR1 and CDR2 (germline): MDHEN, SYDVKM. This CDR3 has 15 residues. CDR3 residues: CASRELAGGANEQFF. CDR3 bases: TGTGCCAGCAGAGAACTAGCGGGAGGGGCCAATGAGCAGTTCTTC.

This clonotype has ten or more counts. The chain couples TRBV20-1 to TRBJ2-3; 13 positions agree with TRBD2. With 6 bases clipped from V and 0 bases from J, the junction kept 9 bases outside the gene matches. The germline V gene encodes CDR1 DFQATT and CDR2 SNEGSKA (reference sequence). There are 17 residues in the CDR3. CDR3 sequence reads: CSANWGLAGRSTDTQYF. CDR3 DNA: TGCAGTGCCAACTGGGGACTAGCGGGAAGAAGCACAGATACGCAGTATTTT.

The chain has TRBV10-3 and TRBJ2-6, with D possibly matching TRBD1 (6 bases). The CDR3 is 16 amino acids. V gave up 0 bases and J gave up 4 bases, with 10 bases separating them. Germline V CDR1 and CDR2: ENHRY, SYGVKD. The CDR3 here is CAISESTGTGANVLTF. CDR3 sequence (DNA): TGTGCCATCAGTGAGTCTACAGGGACCGGGGCCAACGTCCTGACTTTC.

The chain couples TRBV6-2 or TRBV6-3 to TRBJ2-7, with 7 bases aligning to TRBD2. The CDR3 length is 15 residues. Trimming cost V 0 bases and J 2 bases; bases outside gene matches: 4. Germline lookup yields CDR1 MNHEY and CDR2 SVGEGT. The CDR3 protein is CASSYSHGGTYEQYF. The CDR3 DNA follows: TGTGCCAGCAGTTACTCGCACGGGGGGACCTACGAGCAGTACTTC.

This clonotype was detected ten times or more. The rearrangement links TRBV20-1 to TRBJ2-7; 12 nucleotides line up with TRBD2. CDR1 and CDR2 (germline): DFQATT, SNEGSKA (reference sequence). With 3 bases clipped from V and 2 bases from J, the junction kept 17 bases outside the gene matches. The CDR3 is 19 residues long. The CDR3 nucleotides are TGCAGTGCTAGGCGGTCGGCGGGACTAGCGGGCGCCTTCACCTACGAGCAGTACTTC. Translated: CSARRSAGLAGAFTYEQYF.

This chain uses TRBV28 with TRBJ2-3; 12 bases match TRBD2. V gave up 7 bases and J gave up 2 bases; unmatched junction bases: 4. CDR1 MDHEN and CDR2 SYDVKM come from the germline V gene. The CDR3 sequence is 15 residues long. The CDR3, as DNA: TGTGCCAGCACCCCTAGCGGGAGGGCCACAGATACGCAGTATTTT. As protein: CASTPSGRATDTQYF.

This chain joins TRBV6-2 or TRBV6-3 and TRBJ2-5; the match to TRBD1 covers 9 bases. With 6 bases clipped from V and 5 bases from J, the junction kept 10 bases outside the gene matches. Germline loops: CDR1 MNHEY, CDR2 SVGEGT. This CDR3 region has 15 residues. The CDR3, as DNA: TGTGCCAGCAGACGGATAGGGACAGGGAGGGAGACCCAGTACTTC. Amino acids: CASRRIGTGRETQYF.

Concerning this clonotype itself: This may stem from a read error, because a much larger clone lies one nucleotide away. The chain is built from TRBV7-2 and TRBJ1-5; D is possibly TRBD1 (5 bases). The CDR3 runs 15 residues. Germline CDR1 is SGHTA and CDR2 is FQGNSA. V was shortened by 2 bases and J by 9 bases, with 17 bases between the two germline ends. CDR3 DNA: TGTGCCAGCAGCTTAATAAGCGGGACCGAAGGGCCCCAGCATTTT. It yields the protein CASSLISGTEGPQHF.

This clonotype was seen many times. The chain's CDR3 is CASSNRPRVAGANVLTF. The CDR3 bases are TGTGCCAGCAGCAACCGACCCCGGGTAGCTGGGGCCAACGTCCTGACTTTC. The J gene is TRBJ2-6, the V gene TRBV7-9; no firm D call. CDR1 SEHNR and CDR2 FQNEAQ come from the germline V gene (reference sequence). V lost 5 bases to trimming and J lost 2 bases, with 16 bases between them. This CDR3 has 17 residues.

This clonotype was seen a few times. This chain joins TRBV30 and TRBJ2-1; TRBD2 matches at 10 bases. There are 15 residues in the CDR3. Germline CDR1 and CDR2: GTSNPN and SVGIG (reference sequence). V lost 1 base to trimming and J lost 9 bases; unmatched junction nucleotides: 9. The CDR3 spells CAWSALAGVYLEQFF. DNA for the CDR3: TGTGCCTGGAGTGCCCTAGCGGGAGTTTATCTTGAGCAGTTCTTC. Together with reference TRBV30 and TRBJ2-1, the CDR3 gives the full variable domain: SQTIHQWPATLVQPVGSPLSLECTVEGTSNPNLYWYRQAAGRGLQLLFYSVGIGQISSEVPQNLSASRPQDRQFILSSKKLLLSDSGFYLCAWSALAGVYLEQFFGPGTRLTVL.

The table lists this clonotype with many counts. This chain links TRBV29-1 with TRBJ1-2, with 7 bases lining up with TRBD1. V lost 4 bases, J lost 4 bases, and 6 bases stayed unmatched. The CDR3 has 13 residues. Germline CDR1 SQVTM, CDR2 ANQGSEA. CDR3 loop: CSVGQGGGYGYTF. Written as DNA, the CDR3 is TGCAGCGTTGGACAGGGAGGGGGCTATGGCTACACCTTC.

This clonotype was counted ten times or more. The rearrangement links TRBV7-2 to TRBJ2-7, with no clear D. Germline V CDR1 and CDR2: SGHTA, FQGNSA. V lost 1 base and J 6 bases, leaving 10 bases between the germline ends. The CDR3 is 13 residues long. CDR3 loop: CASSLGYGLEQYF. CDR3 sequence (DNA): TGTGCCAGCAGCTTAGGGTATGGTCTCGAGCAGTACTTC.

This chain uses TRBV20-1 with TRBJ1-5; weak D call: TRBD1 (5 bases). The CDR3 totals 14 residues. Germline V CDR1 and CDR2: DFQATT, SNEGSKA (reference sequence). Deletions cut 5 bases from V and 4 bases from J, with 15 bases between. The CDR3 protein is CSAPPPGPNQPQHF. The CDR3 nucleotides read TGCAGTGCTCCCCCCCCGGGGCCTAATCAGCCCCAGCATTTT.

This clonotype has at least ten counts. The chain carries TRBV11-2 and TRBJ2-3; D remains ambiguous. Germline values: CDR1 SGHAT, CDR2 FQNNGV. The CDR3 sequence is 14 residues long. Deletions cut 5 bases from V and 4 bases from J, with 13 bases between. The CDR3 DNA sequence: TGTGCCAGCAGCCCCACAGCCTCCCCAGATACGCAGTATTTT. Translating gives CASSPTASPDTQYF.

This clonotype was counted between two and nine times. The chain employs TRBV19 and TRBJ2-7; TRBD2 matches 9 bases. Germline V gene sequence: CDR1 LNHDA, CDR2 SQIVND (reference sequence). This CDR3 comprises 15 residues. Losses at the gene ends were 3 bases for V and 6 bases for J; bases not matched to a gene: 9. CDR3 protein: CASSIGLAGPSEQYF. In DNA, the CDR3 is TGTGCCAGTAGTATTGGGCTAGCGGGACCTTCCGAGCAGTACTTC.

Many counts were recorded for this clonotype. V gene TRBV12-3 or TRBV12-4 combines with J gene TRBJ2-1; D gene ambiguous. The CDR3 is 15 residues long. V was shortened by 5 bases and J by 5 bases, with 16 bases between the two germline ends. As DNA, the CDR3 is TGTGCCAGCAGTCCTGAGCCGGTGACACACAATGAGCAGTTCTTC. Translated, it gives CASSPEPVTHNEQFF.

Only a few counts were recorded for this clonotype. This chain connects TRBV6-5 to TRBJ1-1; D gene ambiguous. Germline CDR1 reads MNHEY; CDR2 reads SVGAGI. This CDR3 has 15 amino acids. V gave up 0 bases and J gave up 1 base, with 9 bases separating them. CDR3 region: CASSYSGIPNTEAFF. CDR3 nucleotides: TGTGCCAGCAGTTACTCTGGCATCCCGAACACTGAAGCTTTCTTT.

This clonotype was seen a handful of times. The chain joins TRBV15 to TRBJ2-1; unclear D gene. V was cut by 0 bases and J by 5 bases, with 11 bases left in between. This CDR3 contains 15 residues. The germline V gene encodes CDR1 LNHNV and CDR2 YYDKDF (reference sequence). CDR3 loop: CATSRDLGGHNEQFF. DNA of the CDR3: TGTGCCACCAGCAGAGATCTGGGCGGACACAATGAGCAGTTCTTC.

This rearrangement joins TRBV5-6 to TRBJ2-2; a possible D gene is TRBD2 (6 bases). CDR1 SGHDT and CDR2 YYEEEE come from the germline V gene. The CDR3 contains 16 residues. V was cut by 1 base and J by 0 bases, with 10 bases left in between. The CDR3 protein is CASSLLGGANTGELFF. The DNA for the CDR3 is TGTGCCAGCAGCTTGCTAGGCGGGGCGAACACCGGGGAGCTGTTTTTT.

The chain uses TRBV30 and TRBJ2-7; TRBD2 might be the D (6 bases). CDR1 is GTSNPN and CDR2 is SVGIG in the germline V gene (reference sequence). V was pared by 1 base and J by 6 bases, with 16 bases between. The CDR3 covers 14 residues. In nucleotides, the CDR3 is TGTGCCTGGAGTGGGGCGCGGGGACCGGGCGAGCAGTACTTC. It translates to CAWSGARGPGEQYF.

This clonotype was seen more than once but under ten times. This chain links TRBV5-1 with TRBJ1-4, with 7 bases that match TRBD1. This CDR3 has 15 residues. V was pared by 4 bases and J by 10 bases, with 13 bases of the junction left unmatched. CDR1 SGHRS and CDR2 YFSETQ come from the germline V gene. The CDR3 reads CASSDARQGGGKLFF. The CDR3 nucleotides are TGCGCCAGCAGCGATGCCCGACAGGGTGGTGGAAAACTGTTTTTT.

This clonotype was observed a few times. V and J are TRBV11-2 and TRBJ2-7; the D gene is possibly TRBD1 (6 bases). V lost 5 bases to trimming and J lost 5 bases, with 22 bases between them. Germline V gene sequence: CDR1 SGHAT, CDR2 FQNNGV. The CDR3 has 16 residues. CDR3 sequence: CASSPWTERGTHEQYF. CDR3 DNA sequence: TGTGCCAGCAGCCCCTGGACAGAACGTGGTACCCACGAGCAGTACTTC. Full variable domain (remainder filled in from reference TRBV11-2 and TRBJ2-7): EAGVAQSPRYKIIEKRQSVAFWCNPISGHATLYWYQQILGQGPKLLIQFQNNGVVDDSQLPKDRFSAERLKGVDSTLKIQPAKLEDSAVYLCASSPWTERGTHEQYFGPGTRLTVT.

This clonotype was recorded at least ten times. The chain uses TRBV7-9 and TRBJ1-3; D perhaps matches TRBD1 (6 bases). This CDR3 has 16 residues. CDR1 and CDR2 from the germline V gene are SEHNR and FQNEAQ (reference sequence). V was cut by 6 bases and J by 0 bases, with 15 bases left in between. The CDR3 spells CASSPYDRSSGNTIYF. The DNA for the CDR3 is TGTGCCAGCAGTCCTTACGACAGGAGCTCTGGAAACACCATATATTTT. Full variable domain (rest looked up from reference TRBV7-9 and TRBJ1-3): DTGVSQNPRHKITKRGQNVTFRCDPISEHNRLYWYRQTLGQGPEFLTYFQNEAQLEKSRLLSDRFSAERPKGSFSTLEIQRTEQGDSAMYLCASSPYDRSSGNTIYFGEGSWLTVV.

The chain employs TRBV20-1 and TRBJ1-4; no definite D call. The CDR3 consists of 13 residues. Germline lookup yields CDR1 DFQATT and CDR2 SNEGSKA (reference sequence). V was pared by 1 base and J by 8 bases, with 11 bases between. The CDR3 loop is CSARAVYLEKLFF. In DNA, the CDR3 is TGCAGTGCTAGAGCCGTTTACCTGGAAAAACTGTTTTTT.